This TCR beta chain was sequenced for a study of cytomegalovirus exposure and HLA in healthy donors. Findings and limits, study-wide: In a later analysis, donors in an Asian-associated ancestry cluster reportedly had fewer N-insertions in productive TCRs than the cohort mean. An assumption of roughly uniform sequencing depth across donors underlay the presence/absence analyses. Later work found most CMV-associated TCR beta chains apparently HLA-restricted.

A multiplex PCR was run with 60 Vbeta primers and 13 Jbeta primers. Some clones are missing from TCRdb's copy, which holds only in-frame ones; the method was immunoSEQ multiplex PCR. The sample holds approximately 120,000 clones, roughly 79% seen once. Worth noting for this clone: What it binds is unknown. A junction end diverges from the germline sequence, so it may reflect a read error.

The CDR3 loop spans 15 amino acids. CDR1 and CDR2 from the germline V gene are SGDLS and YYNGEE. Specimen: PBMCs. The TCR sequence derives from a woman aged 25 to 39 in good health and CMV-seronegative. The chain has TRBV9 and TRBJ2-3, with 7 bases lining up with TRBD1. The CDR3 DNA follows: TGTGCCAGCAGCGTAGGAGGGACAGCCACAAATACGCAGTATTTT. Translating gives CASSVGGTATNTQYF. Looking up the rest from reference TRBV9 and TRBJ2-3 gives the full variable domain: DSGVTQTPKHLITATGQRVTLRCSPRSGDLSVYWYQQSLDQGLQFLIQYYNGEERAKGNILERFSAQQFPDLHSELNLSSLELGDSALYFCASSVGGTATNTQYFGPGTRLTVL.